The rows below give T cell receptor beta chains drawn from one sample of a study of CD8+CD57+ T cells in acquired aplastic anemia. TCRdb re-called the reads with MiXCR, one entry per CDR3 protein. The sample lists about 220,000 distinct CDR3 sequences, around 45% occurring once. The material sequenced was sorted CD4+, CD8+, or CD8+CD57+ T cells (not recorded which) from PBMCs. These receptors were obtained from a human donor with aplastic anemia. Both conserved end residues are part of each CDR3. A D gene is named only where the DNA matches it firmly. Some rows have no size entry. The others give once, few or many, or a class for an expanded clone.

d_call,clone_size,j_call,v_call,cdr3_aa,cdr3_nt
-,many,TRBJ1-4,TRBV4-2,CASSPQENNEKLFF,TGTGCCAGCAGCCCCCAGGAGAATAATGAAAAACTGTTTTTT
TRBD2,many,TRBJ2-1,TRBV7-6,CASSLLSGRALNNEQFF,TGTGCCAGCAGCTTACTCTCCGGGAGGGCCTTAAACAATGAGCAGTTCTTC
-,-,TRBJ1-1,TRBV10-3,CASSRRDNTEAFF,TGTGCCAGCAGTCGCAGGGATAACACTGAAGCTTTCTTT
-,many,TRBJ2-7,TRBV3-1,CASSQASDAYEQYF,TGTGCCAGCAGCCAAGCTAGCGACGCTTACGAGCAGTACTTC
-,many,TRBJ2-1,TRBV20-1,CSARDPGLGNEQFF,TGCAGTGCTAGAGATCCGGGACTCGGAAATGAGCAGTTCTTC
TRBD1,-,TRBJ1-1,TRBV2,CAGMWTGGVPEAFF,TGTGCCGGCATGTGGACAGGGGGCGTGCCTGAAGCTTTCTTT
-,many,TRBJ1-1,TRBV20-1,CSARDGRRGANTEAFF,TGCAGTGCTAGAGATGGGAGGAGGGGGGCAAACACTGAAGCTTTCTTT
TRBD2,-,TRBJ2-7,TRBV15,CATSSGGYNEQYF,TGTGCCACCAGTTCGGGAGGTTACAACGAGCAGTACTTC
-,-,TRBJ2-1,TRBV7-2,CASSLAGTDYNEQFF,TGTGCCAGCAGCTTAGCCGGGACGGACTACAATGAGCAGTTCTTC
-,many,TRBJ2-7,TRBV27,CASATGGYEQYF,TGTGCCAGCGCGACAGGTGGCTACGAGCAGTACTTC
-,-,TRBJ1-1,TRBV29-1,CSVGRDEWETEAFF,TGCAGCGTTGGGCGGGACGAATGGGAGACTGAAGCTTTCTTT
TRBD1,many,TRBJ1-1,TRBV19,CASSIDPERGRWNTEAFF,TGTGCCAGTAGTATAGATCCCGAGAGGGGGCGGTGGAACACTGAAGCTTTCTTT
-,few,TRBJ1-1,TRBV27,CASSLSGAYTEAFF,TGTGCCAGCAGTTTATCAGGGGCTTATACTGAAGCTTTCTTT
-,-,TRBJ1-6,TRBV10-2,CASGEFNSPLHF,TGCGCCAGTGGCGAGTTTAATTCACCCCTCCACTTT
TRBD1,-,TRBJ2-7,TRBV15,CATSTETGYSYEQYF,TGTGCCACCAGCACCGAGACAGGGTACTCCTACGAGCAGTACTTC
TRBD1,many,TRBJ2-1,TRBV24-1,CATSVGPGQGSYNEQFF,TGTGCCACCAGTGTAGGTCCGGGACAGGGGTCCTACAATGAGCAGTTCTTC
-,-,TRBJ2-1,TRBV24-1,CATATGREQFF,TGTGCCACCGCTACAGGGCGTGAGCAGTTCTTC
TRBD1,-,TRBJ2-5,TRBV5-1,CASRPATGGTETQYF,TGTGCCAGCAGGCCGGCGACAGGGGGTACGGAGACCCAGTACTTC
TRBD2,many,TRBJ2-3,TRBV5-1,CASSLGSAGGTDTQYF,TGCGCCAGCAGCTTGGGTTCGGCGGGGGGTACAGATACGCAGTATTTT
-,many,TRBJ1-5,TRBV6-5,CASSDRNNQPQHF,TGTGCCAGCAGTGACAGAAACAATCAGCCCCAGCATTTT
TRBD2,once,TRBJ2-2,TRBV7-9,CASSDNRTSYGELFF,TGTGCCAGCAGCGACAATCGGACTAGCTACGGGGAGCTGTTTTTT
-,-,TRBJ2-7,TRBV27,CASSFVDAVYEQYF,TGTGCCAGCAGTTTTGTCGACGCCGTATACGAGCAGTACTTC
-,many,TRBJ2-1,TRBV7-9,CASSASDWEAFF,TGTGCCAGCAGCGCCTCGGACTGGGAGGCGTTCTTC
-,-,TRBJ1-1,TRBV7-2,CASSHRWGSTEAFF,TGTGCCAGCAGCCACCGGTGGGGAAGCACTGAAGCTTTCTTT
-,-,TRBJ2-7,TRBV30,CAWSVGAVEQYF,TGTGCCTGGAGTGTAGGTGCAGTCGAGCAGTACTTC
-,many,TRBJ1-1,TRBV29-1,CSVDGGLVTEAFF,TGCAGCGTTGACGGGGGGCTTGTCACTGAAGCTTTCTTT
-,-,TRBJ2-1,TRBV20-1,CSARGSLGASTEQFF,TGCAGTGCTAGAGGTTCCCTAGGCGCGTCGACCGAGCAGTTCTTC
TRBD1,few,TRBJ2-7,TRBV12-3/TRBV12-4,CASCDRGSYEQYF,TGTGCCAGCTGCGACAGGGGCTCCTACGAGCAGTACTTC
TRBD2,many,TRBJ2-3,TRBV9,CASSPHSGASTDTQYF,TGTGCCAGCAGCCCCCACAGCGGGGCGAGCACAGATACGCAGTATTTT
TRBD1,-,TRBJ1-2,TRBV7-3,CASSAGTGDNYGYTF,TGTGCCAGCAGCGCCGGGACAGGGGATAACTATGGCTACACCTTC
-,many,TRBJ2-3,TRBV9,CASSVNPPDTQYF,TGTGCCAGCAGCGTAAACCCCCCAGATACGCAGTATTTT
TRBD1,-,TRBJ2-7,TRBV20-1,CSASFGTAYEQYF,TGCAGTGCTAGCTTCGGGACAGCCTACGAGCAGTACTTC
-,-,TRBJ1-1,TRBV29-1,CSVVRGLMNTEAFF,TGCAGCGTTGTACGGGGGCTGATGAACACTGAAGCTTTCTTT
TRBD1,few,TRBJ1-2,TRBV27,CASSVDREFYGYTF,TGTGCCAGCTCCGTCGACAGGGAGTTTTATGGCTACACCTTC
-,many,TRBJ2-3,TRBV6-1,CASSASSPDTQYF,TGTGCCAGCAGTGCGTCCTCGCCAGATACGCAGTATTTT
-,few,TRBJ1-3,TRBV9,CASRDSGNTIYF,TGTGCCAGCAGGGACTCTGGAAACACCATATATTTT
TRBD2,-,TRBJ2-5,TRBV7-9,CASSLRAGGAEHDLAQYF,TGTGCCAGCAGCTTACGGGCGGGGGGCGCTGAGCACGATCTTGCCCAGTACTTC
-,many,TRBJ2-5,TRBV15,CATSNGEAWETQYF,TGTGCCACCAGCAACGGAGAGGCGTGGGAGACCCAGTACTTC
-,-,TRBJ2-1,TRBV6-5,CASRTLGYNEQFF,TGTGCCAGCAGAACTCTAGGCTACAATGAGCAGTTCTTC
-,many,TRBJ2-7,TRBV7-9,CASSTPGHRTEQYF,TGTGCCAGCAGCACTCCGGGACACAGGACCGAGCAGTACTTC
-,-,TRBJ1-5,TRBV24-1,CATSTQGNQPQHF,TGTGCCACCAGTACCCAGGGAAATCAGCCCCAGCATTTT
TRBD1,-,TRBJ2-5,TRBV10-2,CASSEYGRGTRQETQYF,TGCGCCAGCAGTGAGTACGGCAGGGGGACCCGTCAAGAGACCCAGTACTTC
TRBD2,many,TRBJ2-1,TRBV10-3,CAISESFIQTSVDNEQFF,TGTGCCATCAGTGAGTCTTTCATTCAGACTAGCGTAGACAATGAGCAGTTCTTC
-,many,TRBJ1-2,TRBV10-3,CAIRLGPADGYTF,TGTGCCATCAGACTCGGCCCGGCGGATGGCTACACCTTC
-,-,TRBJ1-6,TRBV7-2,CASSLSGVENSPLHF,TGTGCCAGCAGCTTATCGGGGGTGGAGAATTCACCCCTCCACTTT
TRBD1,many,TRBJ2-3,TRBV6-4,CASSEQDRVGDTQYF,TGTGCCAGCAGTGAACAAGACAGGGTAGGCGATACGCAGTATTTT
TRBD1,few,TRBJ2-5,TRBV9,CASSPRQGLETQYF,TGTGCCAGCAGCCCCCGACAGGGGTTGGAGACCCAGTACTTC
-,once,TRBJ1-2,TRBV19,CASNKQNYGYTF,TGTGCCAGTAACAAACAGAACTATGGCTACACCTTC
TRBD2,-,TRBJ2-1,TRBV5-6,CASSLGTSGAKYNEQFF,TGTGCCAGCAGCTTGGGGACTAGCGGGGCGAAATACAATGAGCAGTTCTTC
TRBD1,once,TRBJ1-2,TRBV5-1,CASSLPGTGNGYTF,TGCGCCAGCAGCTTGCCGGGGACAGGGAATGGCTACACCTTC
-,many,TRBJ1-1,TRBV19,CASSIMGSRGGTEAFF,TGTGCCAGTAGTATTATGGGCTCCCGAGGAGGCACTGAAGCTTTCTTT
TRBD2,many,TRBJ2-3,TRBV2,CASRDSGSTPDTQYF,TGTGCCAGCAGAGATAGCGGGAGTACTCCAGATACGCAGTATTTT
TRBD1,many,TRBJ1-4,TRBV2,CASSVLEPGQGHEKLFF,TGTGCCAGCAGTGTTTTAGAGCCGGGACAGGGGCATGAAAAACTGTTTTTT
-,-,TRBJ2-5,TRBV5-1,CASSSGFAETQYF,TGCGCCAGCAGCTCAGGGTTTGCGGAGACCCAGTACTTC
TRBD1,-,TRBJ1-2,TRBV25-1,CASSARGTGGDYGYTF,TGTGCCAGCAGTGCCAGGGGTACAGGGGGAGATTATGGCTACACCTTC
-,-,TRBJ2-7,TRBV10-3,CAISEAPRWRGDYEQYF,TGTGCCATCAGTGAAGCCCCCCGATGGAGGGGGGACTACGAGCAGTACTTC
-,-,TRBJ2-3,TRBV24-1,CAASDLPGHPKEDTQYF,TGTGCCGCCAGTGATTTACCCGGACATCCAAAGGAAGATACGCAGTATTTT
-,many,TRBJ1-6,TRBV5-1,CASRPENNSPLHF,TGCGCCAGCAGGCCAGAGAATAATTCACCCCTCCACTTT
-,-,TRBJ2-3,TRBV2,CASSERGSRTDTQYF,TGTGCCAGCAGTGAAAGGGGATCCCGCACAGATACGCAGTATTTT